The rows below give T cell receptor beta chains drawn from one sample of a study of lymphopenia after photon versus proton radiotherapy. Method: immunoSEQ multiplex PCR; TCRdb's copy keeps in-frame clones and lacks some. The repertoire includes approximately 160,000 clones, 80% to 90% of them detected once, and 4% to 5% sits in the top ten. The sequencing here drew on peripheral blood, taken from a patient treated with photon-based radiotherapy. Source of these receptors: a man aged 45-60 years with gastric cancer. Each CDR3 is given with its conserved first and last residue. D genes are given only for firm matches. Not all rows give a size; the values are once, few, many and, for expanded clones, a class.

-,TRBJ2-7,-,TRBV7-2,TGTGCCAGCAGCTTAGCAGACGAGCAGTACTTC,CASSLADEQYF
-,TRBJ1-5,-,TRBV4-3,TGCGCCAGCAGCCACCACCGGGGGAAATTCAACCCTAGCAATCAGCCCCAGCATTTT,CASSHHRGKFNPSNQPQHF
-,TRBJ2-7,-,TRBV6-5,TGTGCCAGCAGTTACTCGGGCGGTGGATCTTCCTACGAGCAGTACTTC,CASSYSGGGSSYEQYF
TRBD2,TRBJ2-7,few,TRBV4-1,TGCGCCAGCAGCCAGGGGGTCTTAGCGGGAGTTAGGTACTTC,CASSQGVLAGVRYF
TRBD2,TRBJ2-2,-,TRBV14,TGTGCCAGCAGCCGACTCTTGGGACTAGCGGGAGGGCCGGACACCGGGGAGCTGTTTTTT,CASSRLLGLAGGPDTGELFF
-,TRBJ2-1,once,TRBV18,TGTGCCAGCTCACCCGGACTAAACAATGAGCAGTTCTTC,CASSPGLNNEQFF
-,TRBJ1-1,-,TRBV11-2,TGTGCCAGCACCGTGGGCAAGAACACTGAAGCTTTCTTT,CASTVGKNTEAFF
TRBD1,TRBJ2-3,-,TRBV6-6,TGTGCCAGCAGTTCTTCTGGGACAGGGACAGATACGCAGTATTTT,CASSSSGTGTDTQYF
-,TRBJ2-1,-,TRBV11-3,TGTGCCAGCAGCCCCTCGGGCGGATACAATGAGCAGTTCTTC,CASSPSGGYNEQFF
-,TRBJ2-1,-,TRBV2,TGTGCCAGCAGTGAGAACAGGCTCAATGAGCAGTTCTTC,CASSENRLNEQFF
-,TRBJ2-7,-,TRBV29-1,TGCAGCGTTGAGGGTGCGGGTTTAACCTACGAGCAGTACTTC,CSVEGAGLTYEQYF